The subject of this entry is one T cell receptor beta chain. Combining a sample-barcoded 5' primer with a J-beta primer mix, a second PCR ran for roughly 7 to 12 cycles. Using its own MiXCR run on the 5' RACE reads, TCRdb lists one record per CDR3 protein. Here the sample spans about a million distinct CDR3 sequences, around 48% being singletons. J was trimmed by 4 bases and V by 5 bases; bases with no gene match: 7. The CDR3 length is 15 residues. The V gene's germline CDR1 is MDHEN and CDR2 SYDVKM. These data are taken from a study of blood T cells in healthy people across ages. This TCR was recovered from a man aged 25 to 45 in good health. J is TRBJ2-7 and V is TRBV28; 11 bases line up with TRBD1. Material for sequencing was blood. The CDR3 DNA is TGTGCCAGCAGTCCTGTGGACAGGGGGCGGTACGAGCAGTACTTC. This translates into CASSPVDRGRYEQYF. Full variable domain (remainder filled in from reference TRBV28 and TRBJ2-7): DVKVTQSSRYLVKRTGEKVFLECVQDMDHENMFWYRQDPGLGLRLIYFSYDVKMKEKGDIPEGYSVSREKKERFSLILESASTNQTSMYLCASSPVDRGRYEQYFGPGTRLTVT.